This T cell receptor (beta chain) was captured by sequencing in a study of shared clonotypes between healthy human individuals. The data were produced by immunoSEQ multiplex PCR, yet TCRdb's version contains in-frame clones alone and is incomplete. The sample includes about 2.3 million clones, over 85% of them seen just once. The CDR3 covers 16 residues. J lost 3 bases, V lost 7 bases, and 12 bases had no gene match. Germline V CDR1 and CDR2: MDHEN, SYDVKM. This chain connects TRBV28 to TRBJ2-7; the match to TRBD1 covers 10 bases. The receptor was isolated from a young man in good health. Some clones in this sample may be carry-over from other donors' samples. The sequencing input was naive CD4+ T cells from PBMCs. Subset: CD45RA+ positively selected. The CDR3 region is CASNSMPGQGLYEQYF. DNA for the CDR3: TGTGCCAGCAACTCAATGCCGGGACAGGGGCTCTACGAGCAGTACTTC.